Sequencing of this T cell receptor (beta chain) was carried out in a study of T-cell reconstitution after alpha-beta-depleted transplantation in children. Using unique molecular identifiers, the investigators prepared the TCRbeta library. TCRdb re-called the PCR reads through MiXCR, storing one row per CDR3 protein. This sample has 300,000 to 400,000 distinct CDR3 sequences, with about a sixth found just once. Notes on the study in general: One year after transplant, T-cell counts and diversity came mostly from newly produced T cells.

In regard to this clonotype: The antigen remains undetermined.

The receptor comes from a male patient between 2 and 15 years old who had a stem cell transplant for acute lymphoblastic leukemia, so the T cells may come from the graft donor. The input for sequencing was PBMCs, mostly from graft donor cells, taken 360 days after TCRalphabeta/CD19-depleted stem cell transplant.

The CDR3 sequence: CATSDPTQGMNEQFF. The CDR3 coding sequence is TGTGCCACCAGTGATCCGACTCAGGGGATGAATGAGCAGTTCTTC. V is TRBV24-1 and J is TRBJ2-1; possible D gene TRBD1, 6 bases. Trimming took off 3 bases at V and 7 bases at J, with 15 bases between the two ends. Germline lookup yields CDR1 KGHDR and CDR2 SFDVKD. The CDR3 is 15 amino acids.